This T cell receptor beta chain was observed in a study of low-dose radiotherapy and immunotherapy resistance in tumors. Study as a whole: Administration of intravenous cyclophosphamide at 200 mg/m2 took place every two weeks, one day before radiation and immunotherapy.

This clonotype came up a few times. Time point defined: before trial treatment. TRAV- and TRBV-specific primers were used for first-strand cDNA, which covered alpha and beta chains. TCRs underwent 20 PCR cycles of amplification with a constant-region primer and V-primer adapter. TCRdb called the reads again in MiXCR, with one record for every CDR3 protein. There are around 80,000 distinct CDR3 sequences in the sample; under 20% occur only once, and about 5.5% lies in the top ten. There are 11 residues in the CDR3. Germline trimming cut 3 bases from V and 12 bases from J; bases unmatched to any gene: 0. The germline V gene has CDR1 SGHTS and CDR2 YDEGEE.

The chain employs TRBV5-8 and TRBJ2-1, with 10 bases that match TRBD2. The specimen comprised PBMCs, sampled before treatment. This sequence was found in a male donor with prostate cancer. CDR3 in DNA: TGTGCCAGCAGCTCTAGCGGGAGGCAGTTCTTC. Its translation: CASSSSGRQFF.